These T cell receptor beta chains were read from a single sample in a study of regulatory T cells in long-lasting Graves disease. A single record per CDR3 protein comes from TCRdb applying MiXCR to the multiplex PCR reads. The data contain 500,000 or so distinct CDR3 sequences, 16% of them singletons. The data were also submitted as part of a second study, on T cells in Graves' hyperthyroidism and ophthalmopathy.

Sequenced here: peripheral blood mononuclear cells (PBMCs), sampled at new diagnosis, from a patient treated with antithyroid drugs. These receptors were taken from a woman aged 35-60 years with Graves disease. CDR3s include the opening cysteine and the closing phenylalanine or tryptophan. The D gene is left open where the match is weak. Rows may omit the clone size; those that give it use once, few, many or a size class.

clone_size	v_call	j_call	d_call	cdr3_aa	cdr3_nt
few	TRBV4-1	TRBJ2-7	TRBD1	CASSLDRGQEGYEQYF	TGCGCCAGCAGCCTCGACAGGGGACAAGAGGGCTACGAGCAGTACTTC
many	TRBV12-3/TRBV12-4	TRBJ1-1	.	CASSTRAFLGTEAFF	TGTGCCAGCAGTACCAGGGCCTTCCTGGGGACTGAAGCTTTCTTT
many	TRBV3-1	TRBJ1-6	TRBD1	CASSQGTGYSSYNSPLHF	TGTGCCAGCAGCCAAGGGACAGGTTATAGCTCCTATAATTCACCCCTCCACTTT
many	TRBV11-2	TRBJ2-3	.	CASSSASDTQYF	TGTGCCAGCAGCTCCGCATCGGATACGCAGTATTTT
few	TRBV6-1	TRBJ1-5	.	CASRDNGPQHF	TGTGCCAGTAGGGACAACGGGCCCCAGCATTTT
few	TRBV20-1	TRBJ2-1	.	CSARREGQTPSYNEQFF	TGCAGTGCCCGGAGAGAGGGGCAGACCCCCTCCTACAATGAGCAGTTCTTC
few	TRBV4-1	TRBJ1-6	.	CASSQVLTGFNSPLHF	TGCGCCAGCAGCCAGGTCTTAACAGGGTTTAATTCACCCCTCCACTTT
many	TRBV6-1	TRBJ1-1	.	CAGLSGDGISEAFF	TGTGCCGGCCTTTCGGGAGACGGGATTTCTGAAGCTTTCTTT
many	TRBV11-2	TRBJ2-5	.	CASSLGALQETQYF	TGTGCCAGCAGCTTAGGGGCACTCCAAGAGACCCAGTACTTC
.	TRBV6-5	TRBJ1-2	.	CASSSATGGYTF	TGTGCCAGCAGTTCCGCCACGGGGGGCTACACCTTC
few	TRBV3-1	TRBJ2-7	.	CASSQSVYEQYF	TGTGCCAGCAGCCAAAGTGTCTACGAGCAGTACTTC
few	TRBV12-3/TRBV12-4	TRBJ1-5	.	CASSPRTGRWDQPQHF	TGTGCCAGCAGTCCGAGGACGGGTCGCTGGGATCAGCCCCAGCATTTT
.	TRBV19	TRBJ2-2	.	CASTHRVDRGELFF	TGTGCCAGTACCCACAGGGTGGATCGCGGGGAGCTGTTTTTT
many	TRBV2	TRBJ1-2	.	CASSESALQGYGYTF	TGTGCCAGCAGTGAATCGGCACTACAGGGCTATGGCTACACCTTC
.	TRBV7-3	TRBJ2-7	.	CASSLGPGPREEQYF	TGTGCCAGCAGTTTGGGACCAGGTCCTAGGGAGGAGCAGTACTTC
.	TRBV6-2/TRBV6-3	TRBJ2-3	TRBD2	CASRLGLAGGTDTQYF	TGTGCCAGCAGGCTGGGACTAGCGGGAGGCACAGATACGCAGTATTTT
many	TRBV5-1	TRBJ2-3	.	CASSLVAPQGTDTQYF	TGCGCCAGCAGCTTGGTAGCCCCTCAGGGCACAGATACGCAGTATTTT
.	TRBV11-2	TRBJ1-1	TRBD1	CASSWALGTGAQEAFF	TGTGCCAGCAGCTGGGCCTTAGGGACAGGGGCTCAGGAGGCTTTCTTT
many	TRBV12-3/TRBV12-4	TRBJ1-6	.	CASSGTGGHSPLHF	TGTGCCAGCAGCGGGACGGGAGGACACTCACCCCTCCACTTT